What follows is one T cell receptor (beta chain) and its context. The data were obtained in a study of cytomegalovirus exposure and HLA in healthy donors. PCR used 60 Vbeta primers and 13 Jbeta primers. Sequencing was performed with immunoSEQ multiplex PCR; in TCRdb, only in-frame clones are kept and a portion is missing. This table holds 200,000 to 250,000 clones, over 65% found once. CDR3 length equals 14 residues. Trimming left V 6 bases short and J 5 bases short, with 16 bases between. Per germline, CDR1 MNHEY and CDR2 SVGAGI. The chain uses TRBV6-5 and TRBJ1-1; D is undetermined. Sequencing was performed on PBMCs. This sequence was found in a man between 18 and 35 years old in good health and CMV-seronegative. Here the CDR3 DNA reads TGTGCCAGCAGCCGCGACGCCGGGAGGACTGAAGCTTTCTTT. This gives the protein CASSRDAGRTEAFF.